This TCR beta chain was identified during a study of cytomegalovirus exposure and HLA in healthy donors. Points from the study as a whole: TCR beta chains associated with HLA were, in a later analysis, more clonally expanded than equally common others.

As concerns this clone: The antigen remains unidentified.

CDR1 MDHEN and CDR2 SYDVKM come from the germline V gene. The CDR3 length is 15 residues. Use of 60 Vbeta and 13 Jbeta primers characterized the PCR. This table comes from immunoSEQ multiplex PCR, and its TCRdb copy is limited to in-frame clones, with some not included. The repertoire consists of 80,000 to 100,000 clones, with under 75% occurring once and the leading ten covering less than 2.5%. This TCR was sampled from a man over 45 in good health and CMV-seronegative. The chain has TRBV28 and TRBJ2-5, with 9 nucleotides matching TRBD1. The J call could be wrong; TRBJ2-7 is a better fit for the DNA end. The specimen was PBMCs. The DNA of the CDR3 is TGTGCCAGCACCCCAGGGGACAGGGCGTTCCACGAGCAGTACTTC. It specifies CASTPGDRAFHEQYF.